The sequence of this TCR beta chain was determined in a study of PD-L1 blockade in urothelial cancer. The time point: peripheral blood 6 weeks after treatment start. Urothelial carcinoma in patients was locally advanced or metastatic. Measured with immunoSEQ multiplex PCR; TCRdb has only the in-frame clones, and not every one. The profile shows 31,000 or so clones, about 88% of them singletons. The CDR3 is 15 amino acids. The V end lost 3 bases, the J end lost 4 bases, and 16 bases lay between the germline ends. Germline V gives CDR1 GTSNPN, CDR2 SVGIG (reference sequence). This sequence joins TRBV30 and TRBJ2-4, with a possible D match to TRBD2 (6 bases). The receptor was derived from an elderly man with urothelial cancer. The sequences come from PBMCs, collected around atezolizumab (anti-PD-L1) treatment. The CDR3 DNA follows: TGTGCCTGGAGCATTAGTTGGGGGAGGAAAAACATTCAGTACTTC. This encodes CAWSISWGRKNIQYF.